This passage covers 26 T cell receptor beta chains from one sample sequenced in a study of T cells in Graves' hyperthyroidism and ophthalmopathy. Researchers took RNA transcripts and amplified the TCR beta CDR3 regions from them. The TCR CDR3 first-round RT-PCR relied on the HTBI primer set. TCRdb re-called the multiplex PCR reads through MiXCR, storing one row per CDR3 protein. In the table there are about 400,000 distinct CDR3 sequences, 15% to 19% of which are singletons. Sequencing was done on a sample of blood. The receptors stem from a woman between 18 and 29 years old with Graves' hyperthyroidism.

This rearrangement joins TRBV6-1 to TRBJ2-6, with D maybe TRBD2 (6 bases). CDR3 length: 17 amino acids. V shed 2 bases and J shed 2 bases, with 13 bases lying between them. The germline CDR1 and CDR2 sequences are MNHNS and SASEGT. The CDR3 region has the DNA TGTGCCAGCAGTGAACGGTCCGGGGAGGCTGGGGCCAACGTCCTGACTTTC. Translated: CASSERSGEAGANVLTF.

The V and J genes are TRBV29-1 and TRBJ2-1; D is perhaps TRBD1 (5 bases). The V gene lost 4 bases and the J gene lost 0 bases, with 13 bases spanning the gap. The germline V gene has CDR1 SQVTM and CDR2 ANQGSEA. This CDR3 spans 15 amino acids. Written as DNA, the CDR3 is TGCAGCGTTGCAAGACAGAGAAGCTCCTACAATGAGCAGTTCTTC. Amino acids: CSVARQRSSYNEQFF.

This clonotype was detected many times. The chain combines TRBV6-2 or TRBV6-3 with TRBJ2-7, with D hard to call. This CDR3 is built from 14 residues. Per germline, CDR1 MNHEY and CDR2 SVGEGT. With 0 bases removed from V and 2 bases from J, the gap between germline ends came to 8 bases. CDR3 in amino acids: CASSYSGRAYEQYF. The CDR3 region has the DNA TGTGCCAGCAGTTACTCCGGACGGGCCTACGAGCAGTACTTC.

Regarding this clonotype: At one end the junction does not follow the germline gene, possibly because of a read error. The rearrangement joins TRBV20-1 to TRBJ2-5; D unresolved. CDR1 is DFQATT, CDR2 SNEGSKA, per germline (reference sequence). The CDR3 is 11 residues long. The CDR3 DNA reads TGCAGTGCTGGGAAGCAAGAGACCCAGAACTTC. Its translation is CSAGKQETQNF.

In its sample, this clonotype was seen many times. This chain links TRBV15 with TRBJ1-5; 8 nucleotides align to TRBD1. V shed 6 bases and J 0 bases; nucleotides not matched to a gene: 7. Germline CDR1 reads LNHNV; CDR2 reads YYDKDF (reference sequence). The CDR3 totals 16 residues. CDR3 sequence reads: CATREAGGLSNQPQHF. The CDR3 DNA follows: TGTGCCACCAGAGAGGCAGGGGGCCTTAGCAATCAGCCCCAGCATTTT. Full variable domain (rest looked up from reference TRBV15 and TRBJ1-5): DAMVIQNPRYQVTQFGKPVTLSCSQTLNHNVMYWYQQKSSQAPKLLFHYYDKDFNNEADTPDNFQSRRPNTSFCFLDIRSPGLGDTAMYLCATREAGGLSNQPQHFGDGTRLSIL.

Many counts were recorded for this clonotype. The chain employs TRBV5-1 and TRBJ2-3; 9 nucleotides agree with TRBD2. CDR3 size: 16 residues. Germline V gives CDR1 SGHRS, CDR2 YFSETQ. Losses at the gene ends were 0 bases for V and 4 bases for J; bases not matched to a gene: 6. Here the CDR3 reads CASSLVAGAGADTQYF. DNA of the CDR3: TGCGCCAGCAGCTTGGTAGCGGGAGCTGGCGCAGATACGCAGTATTTT. Full variable domain (missing parts from reference TRBV5-1 and TRBJ2-3): KAGVTQTPRYLIKTRGQQVTLSCSPISGHRSVSWYQQTPGQGLQFLFEYFSETQRNKGNFPGRFSGRQFSNSRSEMNVSTLELGDSALYLCASSLVAGAGADTQYFGPGTRLTVL.

The rearrangement joins TRBV5-1 to TRBJ2-1; D gene uncertain. Germline V gives CDR1 SGHRS, CDR2 YFSETQ. The CDR3 contains 17 residues. Trimming cost V 4 bases and J 7 bases, with 24 bases left between them. The CDR3 region is CASSVGFGGIDINEQFF. DNA of the CDR3: TGCGCCAGCAGCGTGGGGTTCGGCGGCATTGACATAAATGAGCAGTTCTTC.

The rearrangement joins TRBV4-1 to TRBJ2-1; 11 bases map to TRBD2. This CDR3 is built from 17 residues. Germline lookup yields CDR1 MGHRA and CDR2 YSYEKL. Losses at the gene ends were 0 bases for V and 7 bases for J; bases not matched to a gene: 8. DNA for the CDR3: TGCGCCAGCAGCCAAGACATACTAGCGGGAGTTGGTAATGAGCAGTTCTTC. Residues: CASSQDILAGVGNEQFF.

In its sample, this clonotype was seen a few times. The chain employs TRBV19 and TRBJ1-1, with D possibly being TRBD1 (6 bases). V was cut by 7 bases and J by 1 base, with 19 bases left in between. CDR3 length: 16 residues. The germline CDR1 and CDR2 sequences are LNHDA and SQIVND (reference sequence). The CDR3 loop is CASKGGGLGSNTEAFF. CDR3 nucleotide sequence: TGTGCCAGTAAAGGGGGAGGGCTCGGATCGAACACTGAAGCTTTCTTT.

This clonotype was seen only a few times. This chain joins TRBV4-3 and TRBJ1-5; no firm D call. CDR3 length: 17 residues. Looked up from germline, CDR1 is LGHNA and CDR2 is YSLEER. V lost 2 bases, J lost 3 bases, and 17 bases lay in between. In DNA form, the CDR3 reads TGCGCCAGCAGCCAAAAAAGCAGCGGCCCACACAATCAGCCCCAGCATTTT. This sequence encodes CASSQKSSGPHNQPQHF.

This clonotype was counted at least ten times. This chain links TRBV11-2 with TRBJ2-7; either TRBD1 or TRBD2 may fit D (6 bases each). Trimming cost V 2 bases and J 6 bases, with 11 bases left between them. Germline CDR1 reads SGHAT; CDR2 reads FQNNGV. This CDR3 comprises 13 residues. The CDR3 DNA is TGTGCCAGCAGCTTACAACCGGGGGCCGAGCAGTACTTC. Translating it yields CASSLQPGAEQYF.

This clonotype was recorded at least ten times. The genes are TRBV20-1 and TRBJ1-1; D is possibly TRBD1 (5 bases). CDR3 length: 14 residues. The V and J ends lost 0 bases and 0 bases respectively, with 8 bases between them. Germline CDR1 and CDR2: DFQATT and SNEGSKA (reference sequence). CDR3 DNA: TGCAGTGCTAGAGATAGACAGCTGAACACTGAAGCTTTCTTT. It translates to CSARDRQLNTEAFF.

This sequence joins TRBV6-1 and TRBJ1-4, with D unclear. V lost 10 bases and J lost 3, with 12 bases in between. Per germline, CDR1 MNHNS and CDR2 SASEGT. The CDR3 totals 13 residues. CDR3 DNA: TGTGCCACCCGGGGAGAGGCTAATGAAAAACTGTTTTTT. It translates to CATRGEANEKLFF.

There are a few counts of this clonotype. The J gene is TRBJ1-5, the V gene TRBV4-2; D possibly corresponds to TRBD1 (5 bases). V was cut by 4 bases and J by 0 bases, with 16 bases left in between. The CDR3 has 17 residues. Germline CDR1 is LGHNA and CDR2 is YNFKEQ. The CDR3 loop reads CASSRDLWGGSNQPQHF. In DNA, the CDR3 is TGTGCCAGCAGCCGCGATTTGTGGGGGGGTAGCAATCAGCCCCAGCATTTT.

This clonotype has just a few counts. The chain combines TRBV5-1 with TRBJ2-3; unclear D gene. V gave up 4 bases and J gave up 2 bases, with 8 bases separating them. The V gene's germline CDR1 is SGHRS and CDR2 YFSETQ. This CDR3 contains 13 residues. The CDR3 protein is CASSDLFTDTQYF. The CDR3 nucleotides are TGCGCCAGCAGCGACTTGTTCACAGATACGCAGTATTTT. Together with reference TRBV5-1 and TRBJ2-3, the CDR3 gives the full variable domain: KAGVTQTPRYLIKTRGQQVTLSCSPISGHRSVSWYQQTPGQGLQFLFEYFSETQRNKGNFPGRFSGRQFSNSRSEMNVSTLELGDSALYLCASSDLFTDTQYFGPGTRLTVL.

In this sample, this clonotype turned up many times. V is TRBV12-3 or TRBV12-4 and J is TRBJ1-5; 7 bases are shared with TRBD1. J gave up 3 bases and V 6 bases, and 8 bases lay outside the gene matches. The CDR3 runs 15 residues. CDR3 sequence reads: CASRIGTAYNQPQHF. The CDR3 DNA follows: TGTGCCAGCAGAATCGGGACAGCCTACAATCAGCCCCAGCATTTT.

This clonotype was observed at least ten times. This rearrangement joins TRBV29-1 to TRBJ2-3; the match to TRBD1 covers 7 bases. V shed 4 bases and J 2 bases; nucleotides not matched to a gene: 9. The length of the CDR3 is 15 residues. Germline lookup yields CDR1 SQVTM and CDR2 ANQGSEA. CDR3 residues: CSVAPTGAITDTQYF. The CDR3, as DNA: TGCAGCGTTGCTCCCACAGGGGCGATCACAGATACGCAGTATTTT.

This clonotype was counted a few times. J is TRBJ2-3 and V is TRBV28, with a tentative D call TRBD2 (6 bases). The CDR3 runs 13 residues. Germline values: CDR1 MDHEN, CDR2 SYDVKM. Trimming left V 7 bases short and J 5 bases short, with 13 bases between. The CDR3 nucleotides are TGTGCCAGCACCCTTGGTAGCGGAGATACGCAGTATTTT. Protein product: CASTLGSGDTQYF.

This clonotype was seen at least ten times. V and J are TRBV11-2 and TRBJ1-2, with TRBD1 as a possible D gene (5 bases). CDR1 and CDR2 from the germline V gene are SGHAT and FQNNGV. Trimming cost V 2 bases and J 4 bases, with 20 bases left between them. The CDR3 runs to 17 residues. The CDR3 reads CASSLSYRRRVGYGYTF. The CDR3 DNA reads as TGTGCCAGCAGCTTAAGTTATCGGCGCAGGGTCGGCTATGGCTACACCTTC.

The table lists this clonotype with many counts. V is TRBV7-6 and J is TRBJ2-3; D is perhaps TRBD2 (6 bases). Per the germline V gene, CDR1 is SGHVS and CDR2 is FNYEAQ. V shed 0 bases and J shed 2 bases, with 12 bases lying between them. The CDR3 runs to 16 residues. The CDR3 region has the DNA TGTGCCAGCAGCTTAGCCGGGACTTCCCTCACAGATACGCAGTATTTT. It is translated as CASSLAGTSLTDTQYF.

There are many counts of this clonotype. Written as DNA, the CDR3 is TGCGCCAGCAGCCCACTGAGCGGGAGTAGGTACGAGCAGTACTTC. Protein product: CASSPLSGSRYEQYF. The V call is TRBV4-1, the J call TRBJ2-7; 8 bases line up with TRBD2. The V gene end was trimmed by 4 bases and the J gene end by 4 bases; junction bases not matched to a gene: 9. Germline V CDR1 and CDR2: MGHRA, YSYEKL. The CDR3 consists of 15 residues.

The gene calls are TRBV6-2 or TRBV6-3 and TRBJ2-2; 8 bases are a match to TRBD2. This CDR3 comprises 16 residues. V dropped 7 bases and J dropped 6; count of bases not matched to a gene: 13. The germline V gene encodes CDR1 MNHEY and CDR2 SVGEGT. The CDR3 spells CASTPRGGVIAGELFF. The DNA of the CDR3 is TGTGCCAGCACCCCCCGGGGGGGGGTGATCGCCGGGGAGCTGTTTTTT.

The chain couples TRBV14 to TRBJ2-5; D not certain. The germline V gene has CDR1 SGHDN and CDR2 FVKESK. The CDR3 is 14 residues long. The germline V and J ends were trimmed by 3 bases and 5 bases, with 13 bases remaining between them. Here the CDR3 reads CASSQLGVLETQYF. The CDR3 bases are TGTGCCAGCAGCCAGCTAGGCGTGTTGGAGACCCAGTACTTC.

This clonotype came up a few times. CDR3 DNA sequence: TGTGCCAGCAGCTTAGCGGGAGCGTTCTTCACAGATACGCAGTATTTT. It codes for CASSLAGAFFTDTQYF. This chain connects TRBV5-5 to TRBJ2-3; 8 nucleotides align to TRBD2. This CDR3 contains 16 residues. After removal of 2 bases from V and 2 bases from J, the junction contained 7 bases not matched to a gene. CDR1 is SGHKS, CDR2 YYEKEE, per germline (reference sequence).

The chain links TRBV29-1 to TRBJ2-2; D may be TRBD1 (5 bases). The CDR3 covers 14 residues. The germline CDR1 and CDR2 sequences are SQVTM and ANQGSEA. Trimming took 3 bases from V and 7 from J, leaving 15 bases between them. CDR3 residues: CSVERQGEVGELFF. The CDR3 bases are TGCAGCGTTGAGCGGCAGGGCGAGGTCGGGGAGCTGTTTTTT.

There are many counts of this clonotype. It may be a read error: a sequence one base away is much more abundant. The chain joins TRBV20-1 to TRBJ2-1; 11 nucleotides match TRBD2. The CDR3 sequence is 15 residues long. Trimming removed 1 base from V and 9 bases from J; junction bases left unmatched: 8. The germline V gene has CDR1 DFQATT and CDR2 SNEGSKA (reference sequence). The CDR3 region has the DNA TGCAGTGCTAGAGTTTCGGGACTAGCGGTAAGTGAGCAGTTCTTC. Amino acid sequence: CSARVSGLAVSEQFF.